This is a list of T cell receptor beta chains from one sample in a study of T cells in Graves' hyperthyroidism and ophthalmopathy. TCRdb reprocessed the multiplex PCR reads with MiXCR, giving one entry per CDR3 protein. The table shows 250,000 to 350,000 distinct CDR3 sequences, with about 20% occurring only once. The material sequenced was blood. Source of these receptors: a young man with Graves' ophthalmopathy. CDR3s include the opening cysteine and the closing phenylalanine or tryptophan. D genes are given only for firm matches. The size entry is marked missing in some rows and otherwise reads once, few, many or a size class.

>TRBJ2-5|TRBV28|few|.
CASSPSERPQGTQYF
TGTGCCAGCAGTCCCTCGGAGCGGCCCCAGGGGACCCAGTACTTC
>TRBJ2-5|TRBV28|.|.
CATSDGGADRKTQYF
TGTGCCACCTCCGACGGGGGAGCCGACCGAAAGACCCAGTACTTC
>TRBJ2-7|TRBV18|many|TRBD2
CASSPETSPTYEQYF
TGTGCCAGCTCACCAGAGACTAGCCCGACCTACGAGCAGTACTTC
>TRBJ2-7|TRBV25-1|.|.
CASSVGGVSSYEQYF
TGTGCCAGCAGTGTTGGTGGGGTGAGCTCCTACGAGCAGTACTTC
>TRBJ2-3|TRBV12-3/TRBV12-4|few|.
CASSRTRSTDTQYF
TGTGCCAGCAGTAGGACACGGAGCACAGATACGCAGTATTTT
>TRBJ1-2|TRBV2|many|TRBD1
CASSPLGQGYGYTF
TGTGCCAGCAGTCCACTGGGACAGGGGTATGGCTACACCTTC
>TRBJ1-3|TRBV28|few|TRBD1
CASRSEGALSGNTIYF
TGTGCCAGCAGATCGGAGGGGGCTCTCTCTGGAAACACCATATATTTT
>TRBJ2-7|TRBV28|.|TRBD1
CASSLWGTGVIYEQYF
TGTGCCAGCAGTTTATGGGGGACAGGGGTCATCTACGAGCAGTACTTC
>TRBJ2-1|TRBV19|few|TRBD2
CASRRAGVGEQFF
TGTGCCAGTAGGAGAGCGGGAGTCGGTGAGCAGTTCTTC
>TRBJ2-5|TRBV2|.|.
CASTVAETQYF
TGTGCCAGCACGGTGGCGGAGACCCAGTACTTC
>TRBJ2-1|TRBV18|.|.
CASSPIRDNEQFF
TGTGCCAGCTCACCAATAAGGGACAATGAGCAGTTCTTC
>TRBJ2-7|TRBV7-9|.|.
CASSSRTSYEQYF
TGTGCCAGCAGCTCCCGCACCTCCTACGAGCAGTACTTC
>TRBJ2-7|TRBV15|few|.
CATSRGLLSYEQYF
TGTGCCACCAGCCGCGGACTCCTTTCCTACGAGCAGTACTTC
>TRBJ2-2|TRBV27|.|TRBD2
CASSLSLAGDTGELFF
TGTGCCAGCAGTTTAAGTCTAGCGGGAGACACCGGGGAGCTGTTTTTT
>TRBJ2-5|TRBV20-1|.|TRBD2
CSALGGIQETQYF
TGCAGTGCCCTCGGGGGGATCCAAGAGACCCAGTACTTC
>TRBJ2-1|TRBV4-1|.|TRBD2
CASSQDLRTSPFYNEQFF
TGCGCCAGCAGCCAAGATCTAAGGACTAGCCCGTTCTACAATGAGCAGTTCTTC
>TRBJ2-1|TRBV29-1|.|.
CSVEGGTLYNEQFF
TGCAGCGTTGAGGGCGGGACACTTTACAATGAGCAGTTCTTC
>TRBJ2-3|TRBV9|.|.
CASSFGRISTDTQYF
TGTGCCAGCAGCTTCGGACGGATTAGCACAGATACGCAGTATTTT
>TRBJ2-2|TRBV28|.|TRBD1
CASSFTGAGELFF
TGTGCCAGCAGTTTTACAGGGGCCGGGGAGCTGTTTTTT
>TRBJ2-1|TRBV20-1|few|TRBD2
CSARDTSGRGNEQFF
TGCAGTGCTAGAGATACTAGCGGGAGGGGGAATGAGCAGTTCTTC
>TRBJ2-1|TRBV3-1|few|.
CASSLSPGPGSYNEQFF
TGTGCCAGCAGCCTGAGCCCCGGGCCTGGCTCCTACAATGAGCAGTTCTTC
>TRBJ2-1|TRBV5-1|.|.
CASSLSHEQFF
TGCGCCAGCAGCTTAAGTCATGAGCAGTTCTTC
>TRBJ1-2|TRBV6-1|many|.
CASRSRTANYGYTF
TGTGCCAGCAGATCTCGGACAGCCAACTATGGCTACACCTTC
>TRBJ2-5|TRBV30|many|TRBD2
CAWSVLAGEWETQYF
TGTGCCTGGAGTGTACTAGCGGGAGAGTGGGAGACCCAGTACTTC
>TRBJ1-1|TRBV2|.|.
CASSRRDRQNTEAFF
TGTGCCAGCAGCCGCAGAGACAGACAGAACACTGAAGCTTTCTTT
>TRBJ1-2|TRBV2|.|TRBD1
CASLAGGQNSGYTF
TGTGCCAGCCTAGCAGGGGGACAGAACTCCGGCTACACCTTC
>TRBJ2-5|TRBV24-1|few|.
CATGGGSQETQYF
TGTGCCACCGGTGGTGGGTCTCAAGAGACCCAGTACTTC
>TRBJ2-7|TRBV3-1|many|.
CASSQDIPGPNTGNEQYF
TGTGCCAGCAGCCAAGACATCCCCGGACCGAACACAGGGAATGAGCAGTACTTC
>TRBJ1-3|TRBV12-3/TRBV12-4|.|.
CASSLIVSGNTIYF
TGTGCCAGCAGTTTGATAGTCTCTGGAAACACCATATATTTT
>TRBJ2-1|TRBV7-8|few|.
CASSLPGVPRQNEQFF
TGTGCCAGCAGCCTGCCAGGGGTACCGAGACAGAATGAGCAGTTCTTC
>TRBJ2-1|TRBV5-6|.|TRBD2
CASSPYRIAGNEQFF
TGTGCCAGCAGCCCGTACCGTATAGCGGGAAATGAGCAGTTCTTC
>TRBJ2-1|TRBV19|.|.
CASSIDASALTYNEQFF
TGTGCCAGTAGTATAGATGCTAGCGCTTTAACCTACAATGAGCAGTTCTTC
>TRBJ1-2|TRBV6-2/TRBV6-3|.|.
CASSYQPGEGYTF
TGTGCCAGCAGTTACCAGCCCGGGGAAGGCTACACCTTC
>TRBJ2-3|TRBV20-1|many|.
CSASTFREPDTQYF
TGCAGTGCTAGCACCTTCAGGGAGCCAGATACGCAGTATTTT
>TRBJ1-5|TRBV7-9|.|.
CASSLSGEGNQPQHF
TGTGCCAGCAGCTTATCAGGGGAGGGCAATCAGCCCCAGCATTTT
>TRBJ1-5|TRBV27|many|TRBD1
CASSQGQLNQPQHF
TGTGCCAGCAGTCAGGGACAGCTCAATCAGCCCCAGCATTTT
>TRBJ1-5|TRBV30|many|TRBD1
CAWDRGRDQPQHF
TGTGCCTGGGACAGGGGGAGGGATCAGCCCCAGCATTTT
>TRBJ2-3|TRBV11-2|.|.
CASSPPVGDTQYF
TGTGCCAGCAGTCCGCCGGTGGGAGATACGCAGTATTTT
>TRBJ1-4|TRBV20-1|many|.
CSARITTNEKLFF
TGCAGTGCTAGAATTACAACTAATGAAAAACTGTTTTTT
>TRBJ2-2|TRBV4-1|once|TRBD2
CASSRKREANTGELFF
TGCGCCAGCAGCCGGAAGCGGGAAGCGAACACCGGGGAGCTGTTTTTT
>TRBJ2-7|TRBV24-1|.|.
CATSTVGDYEQYF
TGTGCCACCAGTACGGTAGGGGACTACGAGCAGTACTTC
>TRBJ2-3|TRBV5-4|.|.
CASGPSGGRTDTQYF
TGTGCCAGCGGCCCCAGCGGTGGACGCACAGATACGCAGTATTTT
>TRBJ2-1|TRBV7-9|many|TRBD2
CASSLGLAGGWLGGSYNEQFF
TGTGCCAGCAGCTTAGGACTAGCGGGAGGATGGCTTGGTGGCTCCTACAATGAGCAGTTCTTC
>TRBJ1-6|TRBV20-1|.|.
CSAREAGEIYNSPLHF
TGCAGTGCTAGAGAGGCAGGAGAGATCTATAATTCACCCCTCCACTTT
>TRBJ1-2|TRBV11-1|.|.
CASSLVGGDGYTF
TGTGCCAGCAGCTTAGTGGGAGGAGATGGCTACACCTTC
>TRBJ2-3|TRBV28|.|.
CASSRKYPTDTQYF
TGTGCCAGCAGCAGAAAATACCCCACAGATACGCAGTATTTT
>TRBJ1-3|TRBV15|.|.
CATTKGPGSGNTIYF
TGTGCCACCACCAAGGGCCCGGGCTCTGGAAACACCATATATTTT
>TRBJ1-5|TRBV3-1|.|.
CASSQGLSVMAQHF
TGTGCCAGCAGCCAGGGACTTTCGGTCATGGCCCAGCATTTT